This T cell receptor beta chain came from a study of cytomegalovirus exposure and HLA in healthy donors (TCRdb year 2017). About the study as a whole: According to a later analysis, the roughly 130 validation repertoires were produced on the same platform as the 666 repertoires of the first cohort. The study aimed to test whether signatures of past pathogen exposure could be identified by cataloging public T cell receptors. A separate validation cohort of about 110 different subjects was used in addition to the 666-subject first cohort. High-throughput TCR immunosequencing, statistical association of individual TCRs with disease status, and machine learning were combined to predict cytomegalovirus infection status.

The library was obtained by the immunoSEQ multiplex PCR assay. The source study handled its data this way. A statistical classification framework was built to diagnose cytomegalovirus status from the catalog of TCR beta chain sequences. As stored in TCRdb, this immuneACCESS dataset retains in-frame rearrangements with V and J assigned. A fraction of the clones does not appear; measured against another copy, unresolved V genes explain less than half of the discrepancy, and the remainder lacks a known reason. The V and J calls and the clone size are those of that table, but D and trimming were determined from the DNA. This sample gives about 120,000 clones in total; 85% to 90% of them show up just once. The ten largest clones represent more than 1.4% of the sample. The donors were included in the validation cohort of some 120 subjects, a group kept apart from the approximately 670-subject first cohort.

As to this clone: The clone's antigen remains unknown. It has no much larger one-base neighbor in the sample; base qualities were not kept.

The germline ends are 13 bases apart after V is trimmed by 1 base and J by 2 bases. From the cysteine through the phenylalanine, the CDR3 covers 15 amino acids. Solely the CDR3 DNA is kept, with 45 bases framed from the first base. From the germline V gene, CDR1 is SGHDT and CDR2 is YYEEEE. The research as a whole found: The authors suggested that the approach could potentially be generalized to other disease states and immunological phenotypes. Most TCR sequences were seen in very few donors, while some public TCRs were found in many individuals. In both the original and validation cohorts, the classifier was reported to diagnose cytomegalovirus status with high specificity and sensitivity. A later analysis lacked HLA typing for the validation cohort, so it scored co-occurrence in that cohort across all 120 repertoires. In vitro tests confirmed that a few of the cytomegalovirus-associated TCR beta chains recognize cytomegalovirus antigens. Subsequent analysis determined that TCRs grouped into clusters in the first cohort also showed a tendency toward co-occurrence across the 130 or so validation repertoires, and 90% to 95% of cluster scores exceeded 0. In the study, 164 TCR beta chains were listed as associated with cytomegalovirus.

Sequenced sample: PBMCs. The chain is made from TRBV5-6 and TRBJ2-7, and perhaps TRBD1 as D gene, on 5 matching bases. The TCR comes from a woman in her 30s in good health and CMV-seropositive. The CDR3 loop reads CASSLWGTGTYEQYF. The DNA reads as follows: TGTGCCAGCAGCTTGTGGGGAACAGGTACCTACGAGCAGTACTTC.